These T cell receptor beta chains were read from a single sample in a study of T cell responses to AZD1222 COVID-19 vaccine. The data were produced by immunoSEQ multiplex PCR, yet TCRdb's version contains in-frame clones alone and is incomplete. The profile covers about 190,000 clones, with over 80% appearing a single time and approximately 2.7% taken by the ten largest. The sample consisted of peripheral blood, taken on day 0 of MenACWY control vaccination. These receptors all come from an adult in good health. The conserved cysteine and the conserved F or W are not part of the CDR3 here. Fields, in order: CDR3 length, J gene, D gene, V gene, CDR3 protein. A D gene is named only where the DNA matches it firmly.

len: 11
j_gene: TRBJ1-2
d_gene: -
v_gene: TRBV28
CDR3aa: ASTFSTPGGYT

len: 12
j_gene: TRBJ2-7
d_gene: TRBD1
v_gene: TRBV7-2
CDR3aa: ASSSGTGIYEQY

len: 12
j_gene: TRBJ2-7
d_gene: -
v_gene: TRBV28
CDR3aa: ASSLAGAMDEQY

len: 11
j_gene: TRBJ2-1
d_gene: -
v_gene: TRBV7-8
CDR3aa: ASSSSPTNEQF

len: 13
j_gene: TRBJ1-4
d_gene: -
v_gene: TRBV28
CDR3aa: ASSLAGAGIEKLF

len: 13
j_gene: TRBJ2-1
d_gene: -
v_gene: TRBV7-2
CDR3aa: ASSLGGQVSNEQF

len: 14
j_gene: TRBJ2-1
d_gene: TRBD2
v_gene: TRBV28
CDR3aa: ASKFPGLAGAHEQF

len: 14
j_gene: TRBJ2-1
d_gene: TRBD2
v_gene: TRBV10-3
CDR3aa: ATGTSGAYVVDEQF

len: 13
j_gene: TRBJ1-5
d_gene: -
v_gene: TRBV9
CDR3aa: ASSVGEGGNQPQH

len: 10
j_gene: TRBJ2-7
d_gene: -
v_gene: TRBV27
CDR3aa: ASSLSILEQY

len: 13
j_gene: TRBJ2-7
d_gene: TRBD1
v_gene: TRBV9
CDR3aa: ASSGAEDRGSEQY

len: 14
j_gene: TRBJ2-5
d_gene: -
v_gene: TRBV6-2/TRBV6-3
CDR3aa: ASSYSFDRARETQY

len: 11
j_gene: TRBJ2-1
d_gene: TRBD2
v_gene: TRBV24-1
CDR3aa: ATGAGGLNEQF

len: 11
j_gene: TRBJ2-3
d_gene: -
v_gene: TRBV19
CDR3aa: ASSWQITDTQY